What follows is one T cell receptor (beta chain) and its context. Its antigen remains unknown. The CDR3 ends on some other residue instead of the conserved phenylalanine or tryptophan, so this is likely a read error. The data stem from a study of tumor-infiltrating lymphocytes in primary liver carcinoma. Study-level information: Subjects consisted of male and female patients aged 30 to 69 years. Samples had roughly 3.65 to 8 million productive TCRbeta reads, comparable between tissue types. Study conclusions and caveats: The study found tumor-adjacent and tumor-blood pairs overlapped less than tumor region pairs.

The V gene lost 4 bases and the J gene lost 9 bases, with 16 bases spanning the gap. Germline assignment: CDR1 SGHNT and CDR2 YYREEE (reference sequence). The CDR3 is 13 residues long. A constant-region primer served to make TCR beta cDNA from around 540 ng total RNA. The TCR beta library was amplified through three nested multiplex PCR rounds in a modified ARM-PCR procedure. TRBV1-TRBV30 forward primers paired with a C-beta reverse primer drove the first two PCR rounds, around 9 cycles each. TCRdb analysed the multiplex PCR reads with MiXCR anew, one entry per CDR3 protein. The sample lists 310,000 or so distinct CDR3 sequences, nearly 60% occurring once. Extraction also yielded germline DNA, while blood RNA was obtained from unsorted whole blood. Blood samples of four milliliters were drawn preoperatively.

The V call is TRBV5-4, the J call TRBJ2-5; D is possibly TRBD1 or TRBD2 (5 bases each). Sequences were obtained from peripheral blood. This receptor was identified in a woman younger than 45 with primary liver carcinoma and hepatitis B virus infection. The CDR3 reads CASSRDRESAQYS. CDR3 coding DNA: TGTGCCAGCAGCCGGGACCGCGAGTCGGCCCAGTACTCC.